The 18 T cell receptor beta chains below all came from one sample that was sequenced in a study of Graves' ophthalmopathy and Graves' hyperthyroidism. From RNA, the CDR3 regions of TCR beta chains were amplified and sequenced. Following a first-round RT-PCR that used HTBI primers, a second-round multiplex PCR was carried out. TCRdb recomputed calls from the multiplex PCR reads with MiXCR, one row per CDR3 protein. The sample contains about 39,000 distinct CDR3 sequences, roughly 49% of which appear only once. Sequenced: peripheral blood. All receptors derive from an adult woman with stable Graves' hyperthyroidism.

The CDR3, as DNA: TGCAGCGTTCGTCCTAAGGGTTTGGCCCAGTACTTC. It specifies CSVRPKGLAQYF. The rearrangement uses TRBV29-1 and TRBJ2-5; D is unresolved. The CDR3 runs 12 residues. Germline CDR1 and CDR2: SQVTM and ANQGSEA. V dropped 5 bases and J dropped 9 bases, with 16 bases sitting between them.

The chain couples TRBV11-2 to TRBJ2-1, with TRBD1 as a possible D gene (5 bases). Trimming took off 3 bases at V and 3 bases at J, with 12 bases between the two ends. This CDR3 is built from 15 residues. CDR1 is SGHAT and CDR2 is FQNNGV in the germline V gene. CDR3 in DNA: TGTGCCAGCAGCTTGATCAGGGTGATCTACAATGAGCAGTTCTTC. It codes for CASSLIRVIYNEQFF.

This clonotype counts as medium-sized. The chain has TRBV7-9 and TRBJ2-7, with D possibly being TRBD1 (5 bases). The CDR3 loop spans 14 amino acids. The V gene's germline CDR1 is SEHNR and CDR2 FQNEAQ (reference sequence). V gave up 1 base and J gave up 3 bases, with 10 bases separating them. The DNA of the CDR3 is TGTGCCAGCAGCTTAGGCGGACATTACTACGAGCAGTACTTC. Protein: CASSLGGHYYEQYF.

This clonotype showed up many times. The V and J genes are TRBV11-2 and TRBJ1-2, with D uncertain. Germline CDR1 is SGHAT and CDR2 is FQNNGV. The CDR3 is 11 residues long. Trimming removed 3 bases from V and 12 bases from J, with 11 bases in between. CDR3 DNA: TGTGCCAGCAGCTTGGGCCACATCCACACCTTC. It specifies CASSLGHIHTF.

This clonotype has a handful of counts. This rearrangement joins TRBV4-1 to TRBJ2-7; 11 positions match TRBD1. V lost 7 bases to trimming and J lost 6 bases; unmatched junction nucleotides: 2. Germline V gives CDR1 MGHRA, CDR2 YSYEKL. This CDR3 has 12 residues. The CDR3: CASTGTGGEQYF. The CDR3 DNA follows: TGCGCCAGCACCGGGACAGGGGGCGAGCAGTACTTC.

This clonotype was seen many times. The chain uses TRBV19 and TRBJ1-5, with D possibly TRBD1 on 5 matching bases. CDR1 and CDR2 (germline): LNHDA, SQIVND (reference sequence). V was cut by 8 bases and J by 4 bases, with 12 bases left in between. The CDR3 is made up of 13 amino acids. DNA of the CDR3: TGTGCCAGTGCTAGACAGATTAATCAGCCCCAGCATTTT. It is translated as CASARQINQPQHF.

This clonotype was seen ten or more times. This rearrangement joins TRBV25-1 to TRBJ1-3; D is ambiguous. The germline gives CDR1 MGHDK, CDR2 SYGVNS. The CDR3 loop spans 14 amino acids. The V end lost 5 bases, the J end lost 0 bases, and 8 bases lay between the germline ends. The CDR3 DNA reads TGTGCCAGCAGTAGGCAGAACTCTGGAAACACCATATATTTT. Protein product: CASSRQNSGNTIYF.

This clonotype has at least ten counts. The chain uses TRBV4-2 and TRBJ2-3; TRBD2 might be the D (6 bases). V gave up 0 bases and J gave up 0 bases, with 10 bases separating them. The CDR3 runs 16 residues. The V gene's germline CDR1 is LGHNA and CDR2 YNFKEQ. Here the CDR3 DNA reads TGTGCCAGCAGCCAAGATCTGAGCGGGAGCACAGATACGCAGTATTTT. Its protein is CASSQDLSGSTDTQYF.

The table lists this clonotype with many counts. The chain uses TRBV7-3 and TRBJ2-6, with D perhaps TRBD1 (6 bases). The V gene's germline CDR1 is SGHTA and CDR2 FQGTGA. V gave up 2 bases and J gave up 2 bases, with 22 bases separating them. The CDR3 consists of 20 residues. CDR3 nucleotides: TGTGCCAGCAGCTTACGCCCCCGGGGCCTAGGGGGTGCTGGGGCCAACGTCCTGACTTTC. Amino acids: CASSLRPRGLGGAGANVLTF.

This clonotype is categorized as medium-sized. This sequence joins TRBV24-1 and TRBJ1-1, with TRBD1 identical over 10 bases. CDR1 is KGHDR, CDR2 SFDVKD, per germline. The ends lost 9 bases at V and 0 bases at J; junction bases unmatched: 3. The CDR3 totals 14 residues. The CDR3 DNA reads as TGTGCCACCCGGACAGGGGGTTTGAACACTGAAGCTTTCTTT. Its translation: CATRTGGLNTEAFF.

This clonotype was recorded at least ten times. The chain has TRBV20-1 and TRBJ2-7; a weak D match, TRBD1 (6 bases). The V end was cut by 1 base, the J end by 3 bases, with 10 bases between. There are 13 residues in the CDR3. Germline CDR1 and CDR2: DFQATT and SNEGSKA (reference sequence). The CDR3 sequence is CSARGGLSYEQYF. The CDR3 DNA reads as TGCAGTGCTAGAGGGGGGCTCAGCTACGAGCAGTACTTC.

The chain employs TRBV25-1 and TRBJ2-7; possible D gene TRBD1, 5 bases. V shed 6 bases and J shed 7 bases, with 16 bases lying between them. CDR1 and CDR2 from the germline V gene are MGHDK and SYGVNS. The CDR3 contains 13 residues. CDR3 nucleotides: TGTGCCAGCAGCCTCGACAGCTCTCGGGAGCAGTACTTC. This sequence encodes CASSLDSSREQYF.

This clonotype came up many times. The J gene is TRBJ2-7, the V gene TRBV19, with a possible D match to TRBD2 (6 bases). The CDR3 length is 13 residues. Per germline, CDR1 LNHDA and CDR2 SQIVND (reference sequence). V shed 7 bases and J shed 3 bases, with 13 bases lying between them. The CDR3 nucleotides are TGTGCCAGTATCAGCGGGCTCGTCTACGAGCAGTACTTC. Encoded protein: CASISGLVYEQYF.

The chain carries TRBV10-3 and TRBJ2-7, with 9 nucleotides matching TRBD1. The J segment lost 7 bases and the V segment lost 7 bases, leaving 8 bases of the junction unmatched. This CDR3 is 13 amino acids long. Germline V gives CDR1 ENHRY, CDR2 SYGVKD. CDR3 sequence (DNA): TGTGCCATCAACCGGGACAGGGCATTAGAGCAGTACTTC. Translated: CAINRDRALEQYF.

The J gene is TRBJ1-3, the V gene TRBV6-6, with D maybe TRBD1 (6 bases). This CDR3 contains 12 residues. Germline values: CDR1 MNHNY, CDR2 SVGAGI (reference sequence). V shed 2 bases and J shed 9 bases, with 8 bases lying between them. The DNA of the CDR3 is TGTGCCAGCAGTTACGGGGGGCGCACCATATATTTT. Its protein product is CASSYGGRTIYF.

This clonotype was seen repeatedly, ten times or more. The V call is TRBV18, the J call TRBJ2-6; 7 nucleotides match TRBD1. With V trimmed by 4 bases and J by 0 bases, 3 bases remained unmatched. Germline lookup yields CDR1 KGHSH and CDR2 LQKENI. This CDR3 spans 16 amino acids. CDR3 nucleotide sequence: TGTGCCAGCTCACTTCAGGGGGACTCTGGGGCCAACGTCCTGACTTTC. It encodes CASSLQGDSGANVLTF.

This clonotype was seen at least ten times. The chain is built from TRBV28 and TRBJ1-2, with 7 bases fitting TRBD1. The V gene end was trimmed by 5 bases and the J gene end by 8 bases; junction bases not matched to a gene: 11. Germline V lookup: CDR1 MDHEN, CDR2 SYDVKM. The CDR3 length is 14 residues. CDR3 region: CASSRDRETRGYTF. Here the CDR3 DNA reads TGTGCCAGCAGTCGAGACAGGGAAACTAGAGGCTACACCTTC.

The V and J genes are TRBV7-8 and TRBJ2-5; a weak D match, TRBD1 (7 bases). CDR3 length: 14 amino acids. Germline values: CDR1 SGHVS, CDR2 FQNEAQ. The germline V and J ends were trimmed by 8 bases and 5 bases, with 18 bases remaining between them. The CDR3 sequence is CASGGGDGWETQYF. CDR3 coding DNA: TGTGCCAGCGGAGGGGGCGACGGGTGGGAGACCCAGTACTTC.